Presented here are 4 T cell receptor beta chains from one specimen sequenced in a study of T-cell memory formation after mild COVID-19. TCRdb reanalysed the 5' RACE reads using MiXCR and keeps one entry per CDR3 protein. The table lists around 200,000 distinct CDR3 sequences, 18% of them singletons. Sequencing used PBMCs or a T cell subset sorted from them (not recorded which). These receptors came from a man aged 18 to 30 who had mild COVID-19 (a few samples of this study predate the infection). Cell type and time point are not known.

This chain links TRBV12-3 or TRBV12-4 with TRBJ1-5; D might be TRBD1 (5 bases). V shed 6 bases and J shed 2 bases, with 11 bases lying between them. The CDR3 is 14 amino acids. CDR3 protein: CASRPQTGNQPQHF. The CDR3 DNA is TGTGCCAGCAGGCCCCAGACAGGCAATCAGCCCCAGCATTTT.

The CDR3 loop is CASSLARGRPNSPLHF. CDR3 nucleotide sequence: TGTGCCAGCAGCTTAGCCAGGGGGCGACCTAATTCACCCCTCCACTTT. V gene TRBV11-2 combines with J gene TRBJ1-6; 8 nucleotides agree with TRBD1. CDR3 length: 16 amino acids. V shed 1 base, J shed 6 bases, and the junction held 5 bases outside the gene matches. Germline CDR1 reads SGHAT; CDR2 reads FQNNGV. Together with reference TRBV11-2 and TRBJ1-6, the CDR3 gives the full variable domain: EAGVAQSPRYKIIEKRQSVAFWCNPISGHATLYWYQQILGQGPKLLIQFQNNGVVDDSQLPKDRFSAERLKGVDSTLKIQPAKLEDSAVYLCASSLARGRPNSPLHFGNGTRLTVT.

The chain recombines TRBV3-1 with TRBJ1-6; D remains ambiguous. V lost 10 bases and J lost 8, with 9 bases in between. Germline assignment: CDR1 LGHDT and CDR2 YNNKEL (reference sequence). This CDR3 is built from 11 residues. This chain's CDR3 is CAIDKHSPLHF. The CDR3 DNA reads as TGTGCCATCGACAAGCATTCACCCCTCCACTTT.

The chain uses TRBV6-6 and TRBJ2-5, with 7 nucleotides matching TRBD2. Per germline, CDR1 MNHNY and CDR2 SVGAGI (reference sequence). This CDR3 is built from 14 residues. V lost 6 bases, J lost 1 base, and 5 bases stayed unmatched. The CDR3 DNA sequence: TGTGCCAGCAGCCACTCTAGCGGCCAAGAGACCCAGTACTTC. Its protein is CASSHSSGQETQYF.